Each of the 27 T cell receptor beta chains below was sequenced from the same sample in a study of neoadjuvant anti-PD-1 for oral cavity cancer (dated by TCRdb to the early 2020s). Library method: the immunoSEQ multiplex PCR assay. Sourced from immuneACCESS, this table was stored by TCRdb with only in-frame sequences that have V and J called. A share of the clones is absent; for the studies checked, an unresolved V gene accounts for under half, and the remainder has no known explanation. This sample holds several thousand clones; 75% were observed only once. The ten top clones hold over 2.5% of the sample. This specimen's time point label, interpreted: before neoadjuvant nivolumab. Sequencing was performed on PBMCs, taken before nivolumab (anti-PD-1) treatment. Receptor source: a person between 40 and 80 years old with oral cavity squamous cell carcinoma.

The genes are TRBV28 and TRBJ1-6; D is perhaps TRBD1 (6 bases). CDR1 MDHEN and CDR2 SYDVKM come from the germline V gene. V dropped 6 bases and J dropped 0 bases, with 12 bases sitting between them. The CDR3 length is 16 residues. The CDR3 DNA reads TGTGCCAGCAGCCCGACAGGTAGCTCCTATAATTCACCCCTCCACTTT. It is translated as CASSPTGSSYNSPLHF.

This clone appeared a single time. As DNA, the CDR3 is TGTGCCAGCTCAAATTCCTATGGCTACACCTTC. It is translated as CASSNSYGYTF. The chain employs TRBV6-1 and TRBJ1-2, with D unclear. This CDR3 is built from 11 residues. Per the germline V gene, CDR1 is MNHNS and CDR2 is SASEGT. V lost 8 bases and J lost 4, with 8 bases in between.

The chain has TRBV11-2 and TRBJ1-1; maybe TRBD1 (6 bases). Germline lookup yields CDR1 SGHAT and CDR2 FQNNGV. This CDR3 is 14 amino acids long. Trimming stripped 5 bases from V and 8 bases from J, with 18 bases between. The CDR3 bases are TGTGCCAGCAGCCTTTCTCTAGGGACACTCGAAGCTTTCTTT. Translated, it gives CASSLSLGTLEAFF.

This clone was seen once. The gene calls are TRBV5-1 and TRBJ2-1; D is unclear. V was clipped by 0 bases and J by 9 bases, with 4 bases between them. The CDR3 has 11 amino acids. Germline values: CDR1 SGHRS, CDR2 YFSETQ. The CDR3 region is CASSLETEQFF. CDR3 nucleotide sequence: TGCGCCAGCAGCTTGGAGACTGAGCAGTTCTTC.

This chain connects TRBV6-5 to TRBJ1-1; 7 nucleotides match TRBD1. The germline CDR1 and CDR2 sequences are MNHEY and SVGAGI. V gave up 7 bases and J gave up 2 bases; unmatched junction bases: 10. This CDR3 has 15 amino acids. In nucleotides, the CDR3 is TGTGCCAGCACCCCCCCCCTAGGGGGCAACACTGAAGCTTTCTTT. Its translation is CASTPPLGGNTEAFF.

The genes are TRBV11-3 and TRBJ2-2, with 7 nucleotides matching TRBD1. The trim removed 1 base at V and 4 bases at J, leaving 6 bases unmatched. The length of the CDR3 is 16 residues. Germline V gene lookup returns CDR1 SGHNT and CDR2 YENEEA. CDR3: CASSLGRGRVTGELFF. In DNA form, the CDR3 reads TGTGCCAGCAGCTTAGGAAGGGGGCGAGTCACCGGGGAGCTGTTTTTT.

The chain employs TRBV5-6 and TRBJ2-7; no definite D call. CDR3 size: 13 residues. CDR1 is SGHDT and CDR2 is YYEEEE in the germline V gene. V was clipped by 2 bases and J by 0 bases, with 6 bases between them. This chain's CDR3 is CASSLRGSYEQYF. The CDR3 coding sequence is TGTGCCAGCAGCTTAAGAGGCTCCTACGAGCAGTACTTC.

The chain employs TRBV11-2 and TRBJ2-1, with TRBD2 matching 9 bases. With 5 bases clipped from V and 0 bases from J, the junction kept 8 bases outside the gene matches. Germline V gives CDR1 SGHAT, CDR2 FQNNGV. The length of the CDR3 is 17 residues. This CDR3 is CASSPGTSLRSYNEQFF. The CDR3 nucleotides read TGTGCCAGCAGCCCCGGGACTAGCCTACGCTCCTACAATGAGCAGTTCTTC.

This rearrangement joins TRBV29-1 to TRBJ1-1, with 8 bases identical to TRBD1. This CDR3 has 14 amino acids. Germline V gene lookup returns CDR1 SQVTM and CDR2 ANQGSEA. Trimming at V came to 5 bases and at J to 1 base, leaving 6 bases not matched to a gene. The CDR3 reads CSVRAGGGNTEAFF. Here the CDR3 DNA reads TGCAGCGTTAGGGCAGGGGGCGGGAACACTGAAGCTTTCTTT.

The gene calls are TRBV2 and TRBJ2-7; 7 bases are shared with TRBD2. Germline CDR1 and CDR2: SNHLY and FYNNEI. This CDR3 region has 14 residues. V gave up 4 bases and J gave up 2 bases; unmatched junction bases: 5. CDR3 sequence reads: CASSGGGNPYEQYF. In DNA, the CDR3 is TGTGCCAGCAGTGGGGGGGGAAACCCCTACGAGCAGTACTTC.

The chain uses TRBV4-3 and TRBJ2-6; unclear D gene. Trimming cost V 1 base and J 1 base, with 5 bases left between them. CDR3 length equals 15 residues. Germline V gene sequence: CDR1 LGHNA, CDR2 YSLEER. The CDR3 here is CASSQGPSGANVLTF. The CDR3 bases are TGCGCCAGCAGCCAAGGCCCGTCTGGGGCCAACGTCCTGACTTTC.

The V call is TRBV5-5, the J call TRBJ2-1; 8 nucleotides agree with TRBD1. This CDR3 has 15 amino acids. The germline gives CDR1 SGHKS, CDR2 YYEKEE (reference sequence). The V and J ends lost 5 bases and 0 bases, in that order; junction bases with no gene match: 4. The CDR3 here is CASSSGTGSYNEQFF. CDR3 DNA: TGTGCCAGCAGTTCCGGGACAGGCTCCTACAATGAGCAGTTCTTC.

This clone was detected only a few times. The chain carries TRBV7-2 and TRBJ1-6, with 7 bases aligning to TRBD1. The CDR3 length is 16 residues. V shed 5 bases and J 7 bases; nucleotides not matched to a gene: 11. The V gene's germline CDR1 is SGHTA and CDR2 FQGNSA. The CDR3 bases are TGTGCCAGCAGCGAAGGGACAGCCTGGGCCAATTCACCCCTCCACTTT. Its protein product is CASSEGTAWANSPLHF.

CDR3 amino acids: CASSKQGVTPDEQYF. The CDR3 bases are TGTGCCAGTAGCAAACAGGGCGTTACTCCGGACGAGCAGTACTTC. The chain couples TRBV19 to TRBJ2-7; perhaps TRBD1 as D (6 bases). From germline, CDR1 is LNHDA and CDR2 SQIVND (reference sequence). This CDR3 is 15 amino acids long. Deletions cut 6 bases from V and 5 bases from J, with 20 bases between. Full variable domain (rest looked up from reference TRBV19 and TRBJ2-7): DGGITQSPKYLFRKEGQNVTLSCEQNLNHDAMYWYRQDPGQGLRLIYYSQIVNDFQKGDIAEGYSVSREKKESFPLTVTSAQKNPTAFYLCASSKQGVTPDEQYFGPGTRLTVT.

This clone has just a few counts. This CDR3 reads CASSYSVSGNQPQHF. In nucleotides, the CDR3 is TGTGCCAGCAGTTACTCGGTCTCCGGTAATCAGCCCCAGCATTTT. This sequence joins TRBV6-6 and TRBJ1-5; D not certain. The CDR3 totals 15 residues. The V end lost 0 bases, the J end lost 4 bases, and 10 bases lay between the germline ends. Germline assignment: CDR1 MNHNY and CDR2 SVGAGI (reference sequence).

This clone occurred a few times. The genes are TRBV27 and TRBJ1-1; D is perhaps TRBD1 (5 bases). Trimming left V 2 bases short and J 1 base short, with 11 bases between. The CDR3 has 15 amino acids. Germline values: CDR1 MNHEY, CDR2 SMNVEV (reference sequence). The DNA for the CDR3 is TGTGCCAGCAGTTTAAGAGGGGATCGGAACACTGAAGCTTTCTTT. Its protein product is CASSLRGDRNTEAFF.

The chain joins TRBV4-2 to TRBJ2-5, with 8 bases matching TRBD2. Germline trimming cut 2 bases from V and 11 bases from J; bases unmatched to any gene: 16. The CDR3 covers 16 residues. Germline values: CDR1 LGHNA, CDR2 YNFKEQ. In nucleotides, the CDR3 is TGTGCCAGCAGCCAAAATTTAGCGGGGAGGCCCCTCGTTCAGTACTTC. Translation gives CASSQNLAGRPLVQYF.

The V and J genes are TRBV10-1 and TRBJ2-2, with TRBD1 as a possible D gene (6 bases). Germline CDR1 reads WNHNN; CDR2 reads SYGVQD (reference sequence). The CDR3 sequence is 13 residues long. Trimming cost V 10 bases and J 0 bases, with 9 bases left between them. The CDR3 DNA reads TGCGCCACCAGACAGGCGAACACCGGGGAGCTGTTTTTT. Translation: CATRQANTGELFF.

The rearrangement joins TRBV7-3 to TRBJ2-5; maybe TRBD2 (6 bases). The CDR3 runs 15 residues. CDR1 is SGHTA and CDR2 is FQGTGA in the germline V gene. Trimming took 0 bases from V and 5 from J, leaving 13 bases between them. The CDR3 sequence is CASSLTLGSGETQYF. The CDR3 DNA reads as TGTGCCAGCAGCTTAACCCTCGGGAGCGGGGAGACCCAGTACTTC.

The genes are TRBV2 and TRBJ2-3; D gene ambiguous. V shed 6 bases and J shed 0 bases, with 7 bases lying between them. The germline gives CDR1 SNHLY, CDR2 FYNNEI. The CDR3 has 13 amino acids. CDR3 sequence (DNA): TGTGCCAGCAGGGGTCTAAGCACAGATACGCAGTATTTT. Its translation: CASRGLSTDTQYF.

The V gene is TRBV7-2, the J gene TRBJ2-5, with D perhaps TRBD1 (5 bases). The CDR3 runs 16 residues. The germline CDR1 and CDR2 sequences are SGHTA and FQGNSA. With 0 bases removed from V and 4 bases from J, the gap between germline ends came to 15 bases. The DNA of the CDR3 is TGTGCCAGCAGCTTAGCGTCAGGGCGGTTTGGAGAGACCCAGTACTTC. It translates to CASSLASGRFGETQYF.

V usage is TRBV7-9 and J usage is TRBJ1-4, with D tentatively TRBD1 (5 bases). The CDR3 sequence is 14 residues long. Per the germline V gene, CDR1 is SEHNR and CDR2 is FQNEAQ (reference sequence). Trimming pared 1 base from V and 11 bases from J, leaving 14 bases between. The CDR3 coding sequence is TGTGCCAGCAGCTTAGGGGACCTTCGGGGGAAACTGTTTTTT. Translated: CASSLGDLRGKLFF.

The chain joins TRBV7-3 to TRBJ2-1, with 7 bases matching TRBD2. V shed 4 bases and J 7 bases; nucleotides not matched to a gene: 10. This CDR3 comprises 15 residues. Germline-derived CDR1 and CDR2 are SGHTA and FQGTGA. The CDR3 nucleotides read TGTGCCAGCAGCTCTGGTAGCGGGCCAAGGAATGAGCAGTTCTTC. Translating it yields CASSSGSGPRNEQFF.

This rearrangement joins TRBV29-1 to TRBJ2-7; no definite D call. The CDR3 runs 11 residues. Germline loops: CDR1 SQVTM, CDR2 ANQGSEA. V dropped 4 bases and J dropped 3 bases, with 7 bases sitting between them. The CDR3 DNA reads as TGCAGCGTTGGGACGGTCTACGAGCAGTACTTC. Residues: CSVGTVYEQYF.

This chain uses TRBV27 with TRBJ2-1; D unresolved. CDR1 MNHEY and CDR2 SMNVEV come from the germline V gene (reference sequence). V dropped 3 bases and J dropped 9 bases, with 15 bases sitting between them. CDR3 length: 14 residues. As DNA, the CDR3 is TGTGCCAGCAGTTTCTCTAGTGGGATTAGTGAGCAGTTCTTC. Residues: CASSFSSGISEQFF.

The rearrangement joins TRBV30 to TRBJ2-7; unclear D gene. CDR3 length: 13 amino acids. Deletions cut 0 bases from V and 4 bases from J, with 10 bases between. Germline assignment: CDR1 GTSNPN and CDR2 SVGIG (reference sequence). The DNA of the CDR3 is TGTGCCTGGAGTGTAAGCCTCGGGTACGAGCAGTACTTC. Translation gives CAWSVSLGYEQYF.

V is TRBV6-6 and J is TRBJ1-1, with 9 bases matching TRBD1. The V gene's germline CDR1 is MNHNY and CDR2 SVGAGI (reference sequence). The CDR3 is 13 residues long. V shed 9 bases, J shed 5 bases, and the junction held 7 bases outside the gene matches. CDR3 sequence: CASANRGRTEAFF. In DNA, the CDR3 is TGTGCCAGTGCTAACAGGGGGCGAACTGAAGCTTTCTTT.